Following are 7 T cell receptor beta chains from one sample sequenced in a study of CD8+ T cells in alopecia areata. The sequencing template was cDNA reverse transcribed from extracted RNA. TCRdb keeps only in-frame clones here, not all; method: immunoSEQ multiplex PCR. The sample lists 120,000 or so clones, about 61% occurring once. Sequencing used CD4+ T cells sorted from blood. All receptors come from a human donor in good health.

The chain recombines TRBV5-1 with TRBJ2-5; 12 bases match TRBD1. There are 16 residues in the CDR3. V shed 2 bases and J 5 bases; nucleotides not matched to a gene: 7. Germline lookup yields CDR1 SGHRS and CDR2 YFSETQ. The CDR3 loop reads CASSFGTGGSPETQYF. CDR3 bases: TGCGCCAGCAGCTTCGGGACAGGGGGCTCTCCGGAGACCCAGTACTTC.

J is TRBJ2-5 and V is TRBV11-2; no clear D gene. The CDR3 length is 12 residues. Trimming left V 1 base short and J 4 bases short, with 4 bases between. Per germline, CDR1 SGHAT and CDR2 FQNNGV. This CDR3 is CASSLGVETQYF. The CDR3 DNA reads as TGTGCCAGCAGCTTAGGGGTAGAGACCCAGTACTTC.

V usage is TRBV23-1 and J usage is TRBJ1-3; 10 bases agree with TRBD1. TRBV23-1 is an ORF, with its function uncertain. The CDR3 covers 19 residues. The ends lost 0 bases at V and 0 bases at J; junction bases unmatched: 8. This CDR3 reads CASSQSRTGGVSSGNTIYF. In DNA form, the CDR3 reads TGCGCCAGCAGTCAATCGAGGACAGGGGGTGTTAGCTCTGGAAACACCATATATTTT.

This chain uses TRBV7-9 with TRBJ1-2; 7 nucleotides align to TRBD1. The J segment lost 8 bases and the V segment lost 11 bases, leaving 11 bases of the junction unmatched. Germline CDR1 is SEHNR and CDR2 is FQNEAQ (reference sequence). This CDR3 contains 12 residues. The CDR3: CAAGARGQGYTF. The CDR3 bases are TGTGCCGCTGGGGCCAGGGGACAGGGCTACACCTTC.

The chain carries TRBV2 and TRBJ1-2, with D unresolved. V lost 6 bases and J 4 bases, leaving 12 bases between the germline ends. CDR3 length equals 13 residues. CDR1 and CDR2 from the germline V gene are SNHLY and FYNNEI. The chain's CDR3 is CASREDGPYGYTF. As DNA, the CDR3 is TGTGCCAGCAGGGAGGACGGTCCCTATGGCTACACCTTC.

This clone was counted only a few times. This chain joins TRBV10-2 and TRBJ2-1; TRBD2 aligns across 9 bases. The CDR3 length is 15 residues. The germline CDR1 and CDR2 sequences are WSHSY and SAAADI. The ends lost 5 bases at V and 7 bases at J; junction bases unmatched: 9. Here the CDR3 reads CASSLRGGGVNEQFF. The CDR3 DNA sequence: TGCGCCAGCAGTCTTCGCGGCGGGGGGGTAAATGAGCAGTTCTTC.

The J gene is TRBJ1-2, the V gene TRBV29-1; possible D gene TRBD1, 5 bases. The CDR3 consists of 11 residues. Trimming pared 8 bases from V and 2 bases from J, leaving 9 bases between. Germline V gene sequence: CDR1 SQVTM, CDR2 ANQGSEA. The CDR3 bases are TGCAGCCTCTCAGGGAACTATGGCTACACCTTC. Its translation is CSLSGNYGYTF.